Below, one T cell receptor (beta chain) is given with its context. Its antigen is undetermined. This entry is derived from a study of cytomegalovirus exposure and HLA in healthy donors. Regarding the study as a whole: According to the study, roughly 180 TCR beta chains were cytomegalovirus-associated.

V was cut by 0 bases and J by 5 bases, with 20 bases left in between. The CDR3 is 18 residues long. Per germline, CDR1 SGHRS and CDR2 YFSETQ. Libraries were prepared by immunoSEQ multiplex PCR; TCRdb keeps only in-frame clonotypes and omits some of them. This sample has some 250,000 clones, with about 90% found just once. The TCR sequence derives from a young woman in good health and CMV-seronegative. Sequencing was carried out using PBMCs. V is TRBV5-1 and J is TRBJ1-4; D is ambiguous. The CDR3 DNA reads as TGCGCCAGCAGCTTGGGCCTTGGGAGCACGCACAACAATGAAAAACTGTTTTTT. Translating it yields CASSLGLGSTHNNEKLFF. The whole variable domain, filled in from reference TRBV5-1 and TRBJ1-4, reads KAGVTQTPRYLIKTRGQQVTLSCSPISGHRSVSWYQQTPGQGLQFLFEYFSETQRNKGNFPGRFSGRQFSNSRSEMNVSTLELGDSALYLCASSLGLGSTHNNEKLFFGSGTQLSVL.